This record concerns one T cell receptor beta chain sequence. What it binds is not known. This sample is drawn from a study of T cell responses to AZD1222 COVID-19 vaccine. Study results and caveats: Donors, mostly white British, included more females; clonal diversity was possibly underestimated.

Assay used: immunoSEQ multiplex PCR; TCRdb lists only in-frame clones, some missing. There are roughly 140,000 clones in the sample; just over 90% occur only once, and around 5% lies in the top ten. CDR1 and CDR2 from the germline V gene are LNHDA and SQIVND (reference sequence). The CDR3 is 12 amino acids. V shed 1 base and J shed 5 bases, with 5 bases lying between them. This clonotype was sampled from an adult in good health. The material was peripheral blood, obtained on day 0 of AZD1222 vaccination. The chain employs TRBV19 and TRBJ2-5, with D tentatively TRBD2 (5 bases). The CDR3 loop reads CASSIGGETQYF. The CDR3 nucleotides read TGTGCCAGTAGTATAGGAGGGGAGACCCAGTACTTC.